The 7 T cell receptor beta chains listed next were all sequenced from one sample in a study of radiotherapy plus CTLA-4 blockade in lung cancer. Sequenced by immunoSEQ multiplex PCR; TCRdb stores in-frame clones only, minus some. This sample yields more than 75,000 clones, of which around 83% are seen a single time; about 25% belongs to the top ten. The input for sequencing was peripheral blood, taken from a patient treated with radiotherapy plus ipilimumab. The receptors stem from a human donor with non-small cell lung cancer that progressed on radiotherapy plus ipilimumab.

The CDR3 loop is CASSPDFALREQYF. The DNA of the CDR3 is TGTGCCAGCAGTCCGGACTTCGCCCTCCGTGAGCAGTACTTC. The V and J genes are TRBV28 and TRBJ2-7, with D possibly being TRBD2 (5 bases). With 5 bases removed from V and 7 bases from J, the gap between germline ends came to 18 bases. The V gene's germline CDR1 is MDHEN and CDR2 SYDVKM. The CDR3 sequence is 14 residues long.

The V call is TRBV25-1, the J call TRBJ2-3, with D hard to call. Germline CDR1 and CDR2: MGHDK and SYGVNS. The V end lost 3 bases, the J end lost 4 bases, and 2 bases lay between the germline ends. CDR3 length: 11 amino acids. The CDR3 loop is CASSDPDTQYF. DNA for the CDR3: TGTGCCAGCAGTGATCCAGATACGCAGTATTTT.

The CDR3 reads CASSGGRNEQFF. In DNA form, the CDR3 reads TGTGCCAGCAGTGGAGGTAGGAATGAGCAGTTCTTC. The rearrangement links TRBV6-5 to TRBJ2-1; possible D gene TRBD2, 5 bases. CDR1 is MNHEY, CDR2 SVGAGI, per germline. Trimming took off 5 bases at V and 7 bases at J, with 9 bases between the two ends. This CDR3 is 12 amino acids long.

The CDR3 here is CSVEDGVVGVGETQYF. Written as DNA, the CDR3 is TGCAGCGTTGAAGATGGGGTTGTAGGAGTTGGGGAGACCCAGTACTTC. The J gene is TRBJ2-5, the V gene TRBV29-1; D not resolved. CDR1 is SQVTM, CDR2 ANQGSEA, per germline. This CDR3 spans 16 amino acids. V lost 0 bases to trimming and J lost 5 bases, with 19 bases between them.

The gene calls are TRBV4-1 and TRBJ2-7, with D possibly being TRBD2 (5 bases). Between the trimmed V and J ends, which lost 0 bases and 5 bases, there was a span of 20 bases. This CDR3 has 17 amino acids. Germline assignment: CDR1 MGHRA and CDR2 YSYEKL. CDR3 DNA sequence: TGCGCCAGCAGCCAAGATCCCCCCCTAGCCACCAACAACGAGCAGTACTTC. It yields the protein CASSQDPPLATNNEQYF.

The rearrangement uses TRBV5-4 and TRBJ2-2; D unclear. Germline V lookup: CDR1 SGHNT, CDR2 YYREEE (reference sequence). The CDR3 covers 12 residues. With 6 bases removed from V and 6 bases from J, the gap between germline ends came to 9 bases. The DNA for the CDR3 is TGTGCCAGCACCTCGGTCGCCGGGGAGCTGTTTTTT. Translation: CASTSVAGELFF.

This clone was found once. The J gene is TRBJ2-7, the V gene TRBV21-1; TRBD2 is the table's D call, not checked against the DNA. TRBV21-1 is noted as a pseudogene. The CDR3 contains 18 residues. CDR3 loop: CANTQGLAGGPGSYEQYF. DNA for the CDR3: TGTGCCAACACTCAGGGACTAGCGGGAGGGCCTGGGTCCTACGAGCAGTACTTC.